The 13 T cell receptor beta chains presented below share a single source sample, sequenced in a study of vaccination effects on CD4 cells after COVID-19. Sequenced by immunoSEQ multiplex PCR; TCRdb stores in-frame clones only, minus some. The sample has 65,000 to 80,000 clones; roughly 80% are singletons. The authors isolated CD4+ T cells after nine to eleven days of culture. No cognate antigen is known for these TCRs. Sequences were derived from CD4+ T cells from PBMCs cultured without peptide, sampled before COVID-19 vaccination. Receptors were obtained from a human donor who received a COVID-19 vaccine.

V usage is TRBV6-6 and J usage is TRBJ2-7; 10 nucleotides line up with TRBD1. The V gene's germline CDR1 is MNHNY and CDR2 SVGAGI (reference sequence). J lost 0 bases, V lost 5 bases, and 4 bases had no gene match. The CDR3 contains 15 residues. The DNA of the CDR3 is TGTGCCAGCAGTAGACAGGGGGCGTACTCCTACGAGCAGTACGTC. The encoded protein is CASSRQGAYSYEQYV.

The chain is built from TRBV5-1 and TRBJ1-6; D is undetermined. The CDR3 is 13 residues long. V was trimmed by 2 bases and J by 6 bases, leaving 6 bases between them. The V gene's germline CDR1 is SGHRS and CDR2 YFSETQ. This chain's CDR3 is CASSFEGNSPLHF. For the CDR3, the DNA is TGCGCCAGCAGCTTTGAGGGTAATTCACCCCTCCACTTT.

CDR3 loop: CASSPRGAGELFF. Here the CDR3 DNA reads TGTGCCAGCAGCCCCAGGGGGGCCGGGGAGCTGTTTTTT. V gene TRBV7-9 combines with J gene TRBJ2-2; D possibly corresponds to TRBD1 (7 bases). Germline values: CDR1 SEHNR, CDR2 FQNEAQ (reference sequence). CDR3 size: 13 residues. The V end lost 5 bases, the J end lost 6 bases, and 10 bases lay between the germline ends.

The chain combines TRBV19 with TRBJ1-5, with D unclear. Germline-derived CDR1 and CDR2 are LNHDA and SQIVND (reference sequence). CDR3 size: 13 residues. V lost 3 bases and J 8 bases, leaving 11 bases between the germline ends. The CDR3 DNA sequence: TGTGCCAGTAGTATGGACCCCGCCAAGCCCCAGCATTTT. Translation gives CASSMDPAKPQHF.

In this sample, this clone turned up a few times. The rearrangement joins TRBV7-2 to TRBJ2-1; no clear D gene. The CDR3 consists of 16 residues. The V end lost 3 bases, the J end lost 8 bases, and 20 bases lay between the germline ends. Germline CDR1 reads SGHTA; CDR2 reads FQGNSA. For the CDR3, the DNA is TGTGCCAGCAGCTTCGCCAGAATGTTCCCCACCCATGAGCAGTTCTTC. It encodes CASSFARMFPTHEQFF. Combining the CDR3 with reference TRBV7-2 and TRBJ2-1 gives the whole variable domain GAGVSQSPSNKVTEKGKDVELRCDPISGHTALYWYRQSLGQGLEFLIYFQGNSAPDKSGLPSDRFSAERTGGSVSTLTIQRTQQEDSAVYLCASSFARMFPTHEQFFGPGTRLTVL.

This chain connects TRBV3-1 (or the pseudogene TRBV3-2) to TRBJ2-3, with 7 bases identical to TRBD2. The ends lost 0 bases at V and 6 bases at J; junction bases unmatched: 9. Germline assignment: CDR1 LGHDT and CDR2 YNNKEL (reference sequence). CDR3 length: 16 residues. The CDR3 here is CASSQEFRSGKDTQYF. As DNA, the CDR3 is TGTGCCAGCAGCCAAGAGTTTCGAAGCGGGAAGGATACGCAGTATTTT.

The V call is TRBV12-3 or TRBV12-4, the J call TRBJ2-1, with D tentatively TRBD1 (6 bases). This CDR3 spans 13 amino acids. Trimming took off 6 bases at V and 7 bases at J, with 13 bases between the two ends. The CDR3 sequence: CASRALQGNEQFF. CDR3 nucleotide sequence: TGTGCCAGCAGGGCTCTTCAGGGGAATGAGCAGTTCTTC.

This clone was observed a few times. CDR3 nucleotides: TGTGCCAGTAGCAGAAGGACCGCCTCCACCGGGGAGCTGTTTTTT. This translates into CASSRRTASTGELFF. The chain employs TRBV19 and TRBJ2-2, with unresolved D. Trimming shortened V by 6 bases and J by 4 bases, and 15 bases separated the two germline ends. From germline, CDR1 is LNHDA and CDR2 SQIVND (reference sequence). The CDR3 loop spans 15 amino acids.

This rearrangement joins TRBV1 to TRBJ2-1; TRBD2 was called by the table and not checked on the DNA. TRBV1 constitutes a pseudogene. This CDR3 spans 15 amino acids. CDR3 DNA: TGCACCAGCAGGAGGCGGGGGCCATATTACAATGAGCAGTTCTTC. It encodes CTSRRRGPYYNEQFF.

The V and J genes are TRBV5-8 and TRBJ1-1; D may be TRBD1 (5 bases). The CDR3 loop spans 14 amino acids. CDR1 is SGHTS, CDR2 YDEGEE, per germline. Deletions cut 0 bases from V and 10 bases from J, with 16 bases between. CDR3 DNA: TGTGCCAGCAGCTTGGGCAGGGAGGATGTTGGAGCTTTCTTT. Translating it yields CASSLGREDVGAFF.

V gene TRBV27 combines with J gene TRBJ1-4, with D maybe TRBD1 (5 bases). Between the trimmed V and J ends, which lost 7 bases and 1 base, there was a span of 13 bases. The CDR3 is 15 amino acids. Germline CDR1 reads MNHEY; CDR2 reads SMNVEV (reference sequence). The DNA of the CDR3 is TGTGCCAGCAATGCCCAGGGTTTAACTAATGAAAAACTGTTTTTT. Encoded protein: CASNAQGLTNEKLFF.

The chain employs TRBV2 and TRBJ2-7; no definite D call. Trimming pared 6 bases from V and 0 bases from J, leaving 6 bases between. Germline assignment: CDR1 SNHLY and CDR2 FYNNEI. The CDR3 runs 12 residues. The CDR3 loop is CASRQLSYEQYV. Here the CDR3 DNA reads TGTGCCAGCAGACAGCTCTCCTACGAGCAGTACGTC.

This clone was observed a single time. The chain employs TRBV19 and TRBJ2-5; D gene uncertain. V was clipped by 6 bases and J by 4 bases, with 15 bases between them. Germline V gene sequence: CDR1 LNHDA, CDR2 SQIVND (reference sequence). CDR3 length: 14 amino acids. CDR3 sequence reads: CASREPSTGETQYF. CDR3 DNA sequence: TGTGCCAGTAGAGAGCCTTCCACGGGAGAGACCCAGTACTTC. The full variable domain, in which reference TRBV19 and TRBJ2-5 provide the parts outside the CDR3, is DGGITQSPKYLFRKEGQNVTLSCEQNLNHDAMYWYRQDPGQGLRLIYYSQIVNDFQKGDIAEGYSVSREKKESFPLTVTSAQKNPTAFYLCASREPSTGETQYFGPGTRLLVL.